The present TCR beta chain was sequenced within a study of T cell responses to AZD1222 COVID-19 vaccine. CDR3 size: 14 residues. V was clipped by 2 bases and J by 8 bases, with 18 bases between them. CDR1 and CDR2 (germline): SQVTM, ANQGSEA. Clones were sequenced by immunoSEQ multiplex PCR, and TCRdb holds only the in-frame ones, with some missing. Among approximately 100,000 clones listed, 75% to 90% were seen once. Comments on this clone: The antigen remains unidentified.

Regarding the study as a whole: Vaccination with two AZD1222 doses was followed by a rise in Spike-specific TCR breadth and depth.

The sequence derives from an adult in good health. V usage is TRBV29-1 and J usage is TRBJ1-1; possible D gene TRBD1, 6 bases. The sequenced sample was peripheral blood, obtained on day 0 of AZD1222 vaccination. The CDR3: CSVELQGRLSEAFF. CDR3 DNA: TGCAGCGTTGAATTGCAGGGGCGCCTATCGGAAGCTTTCTTT.